This section outlines one T cell receptor beta chain sequence together with its context. What it recognizes is unknown. Sequenced by immunoSEQ multiplex PCR; TCRdb stores in-frame clones only, minus some. This table has approximately 37,000 clones, more than 70% appearing once. The data were taken from a study of OX40 agonist ivuxolimab in advanced cancers. Study details: Patients received ivuxolimab, an agonistic anti-OX40 (CD134) antibody. The dose-escalation cohort was around 83% male, with a mean age of approximately 62 years, ranging roughly 23 to 79. General study findings and limits: Dosing at 0.1 to 3.0 mg/kg was accompanied by clonal expansion of CD4+ and CD8+ blood T cells by week 6. No determination was made of the antigen specificity of the expanded peripheral T cells.

CDR3 length: 11 residues. Trimming pared 10 bases from V and 3 bases from J, leaving 9 bases between. Germline V gives CDR1 LNHDA, CDR2 SQIVND (reference sequence). This material consisted of CD4+ or CD8+ T cells sorted from blood, taken in a trial of the OX40 agonist ivuxolimab. The receptor was isolated from an adult with an advanced solid tumor such as melanoma, head and neck, liver or kidney cancer. V gene TRBV19 combines with J gene TRBJ1-1; D call uncertain. The CDR3 sequence is CATLGDTEAFF. In DNA, the CDR3 is TGTGCCACCCTCGGGGACACTGAAGCTTTCTTT.